This T cell receptor beta chain was identified during a study of T cells after somatic rescue of genetic block (dated by TCRdb to 2018 to 2020). In the study overall: What the study looked at was long-term robustness, specifically in a T-cell system that came about through somatic rescue of a genetic block in T-cell development.

On this clone itself: What this receptor recognizes is not known. Nothing much larger sits one base from this clone, and base qualities are not available.

To prepare the library, the immunoSEQ multiplex PCR assay was applied. TCRdb retrieved this table from immuneACCESS and kept in-frame rearrangements only. Not all clones are present; in checked studies, unresolved V genes account for under half, and no reason is known for the remainder. Within this sample are 88,000 or so clones, with 85% to 90% of them counted one time only. The top ten clonotypes cover around 1.5% of the sample. The germline V gene sets CDR1 to SGHVS and CDR2 to FNYEAQ. V loses 4 bases of germline sequence and J loses 3 bases, and the interval between the two ends is 12 bases. The CDR3 contains 15 residues, cysteine and phenylalanine counted. CDR3 DNA is the only sequence kept; it has 45 bases, read in frame from the first base.

This chain joins TRBV7-6 to TRBJ1-4, with no D gene named confidently. Sample: peripheral blood mononuclear cells (PBMCs). This receptor was taken from a woman between 18 and 30 years old. The CDR3 is CASSSTRVPNEKLFF. The DNA reads TGTGCCAGCAGCTCTACCCGGGTCCCTAATGAAAAACTGTTTTTT. Where the CDR3 stops, the reference TRBV7-6 and TRBJ1-4 genes take over; the full variable domain is GAGVSQSPRYKVTKRGQDVALRCDPISGHVSLYWYRQALGQGPEFLTYFNYEAQQDKSGLPNDRFSAERPEGSISTLTIQRTEQRDSAMYRCASSSTRVPNEKLFFGSGTQLSVL.